Below, 10 T cell receptor beta chains from the same sample are listed, as sequenced in a study of blood T cell repertoires in COVID-19. The data were produced by immunoSEQ multiplex PCR, yet TCRdb's version contains in-frame clones alone and is incomplete. Here the sample spans some 400,000 clones, approximately 89% being singletons. Sequenced sample: peripheral blood. The receptor source for this set is a woman aged 30 to 39 with COVID-19, enrolled during active disease.

The chain combines TRBV28 with TRBJ1-5; 9 bases map to TRBD1. The CDR3 has 16 residues. Germline V gene lookup returns CDR1 MDHEN and CDR2 SYDVKM. V shed 4 bases and J 7 bases; nucleotides not matched to a gene: 11. Here the CDR3 DNA reads TGTGCCAGCAGTTCACAGGGGGCCCGTGTAGACCAGCCCCAGCATTTT. Its protein is CASSSQGARVDQPQHF.

The chain uses TRBV2 and TRBJ2-5, with TRBD2 identical over 12 bases. Germline V lookup: CDR1 SNHLY, CDR2 FYNNEI. This CDR3 is built from 16 residues. V dropped 6 bases and J dropped 1; count of bases not matched to a gene: 6. The CDR3 region has the DNA TGTGCCAGCAGAGCTCCGGGACTAGCGGGCCAAGAGACCCAGTACTTC. Its translation is CASRAPGLAGQETQYF.

As DNA, the CDR3 is TGTGCCAGCAGTACTAGCGGGTGGGGAGGCTACGAGCAGTACTTC. Its translation: CASSTSGWGGYEQYF. The rearrangement links TRBV5-4 to TRBJ2-7, with 9 positions matching TRBD2. Per germline, CDR1 SGHNT and CDR2 YYREEE (reference sequence). CDR3 length: 15 residues. After removal of 5 bases from V and 3 bases from J, the junction contained 9 bases not matched to a gene.

The chain has TRBV2 and TRBJ2-6, with D possibly TRBD2 on 6 matching bases. Between the trimmed V and J ends, which lost 6 bases and 0 bases, there was a span of 6 bases. Germline V gene data show CDR1 as SNHLY and CDR2 as FYNNEI. This CDR3 contains 14 residues. The CDR3 reads CASRRDSGANVLTF. The CDR3 DNA follows: TGTGCCAGCAGGCGGGACTCTGGGGCCAACGTCCTGACTTTC.

V usage is TRBV5-6 and J usage is TRBJ1-6; possibly TRBD1 for D (5 bases). Germline V CDR1 and CDR2: SGHDT, YYEEEE. The CDR3 runs 13 residues. Trimming removed 4 bases at V and 10 bases at J, with 12 bases between. The CDR3 coding sequence is TGTGCCAGCAGCCCGGGGGAATACTCACCCCTCCACTTT. This sequence encodes CASSPGEYSPLHF.

The chain couples TRBV7-9 to TRBJ2-1; maybe TRBD2 (6 bases). The V gene lost 0 bases and the J gene lost 5 bases, with 11 bases spanning the gap. Germline CDR1 SEHNR, CDR2 FQNEAQ (reference sequence). The CDR3 loop spans 15 amino acids. The CDR3 reads CASSLALAGHNEQFF. In DNA form, the CDR3 reads TGTGCCAGCAGCTTAGCGCTGGCGGGGCACAATGAGCAGTTCTTC.

The chain carries TRBV7-2 and TRBJ2-1, with D tentatively TRBD2 (6 bases). The CDR3 consists of 17 residues. CDR1 SGHTA and CDR2 FQGNSA come from the germline V gene. Trimming removed 5 bases from V and 4 bases from J, with 21 bases in between. CDR3 DNA: TGTGCCAGCAGCAGCTTAGAGGGGCGAGCGGGTTACAATGAGCAGTTCTTC. Translation gives CASSSLEGRAGYNEQFF.

The CDR3 reads CAISPTSGRGVSYNEQFF. For the CDR3, the DNA is TGTGCCATCAGCCCGACTAGCGGGAGGGGGGTCTCGTACAATGAGCAGTTCTTC. The gene calls are TRBV10-3 and TRBJ2-1, with 14 bases matching TRBD2. The J segment lost 4 bases and the V segment lost 6 bases, leaving 11 bases of the junction unmatched. The germline V gene has CDR1 ENHRY and CDR2 SYGVKD. There are 18 residues in the CDR3.

This clone was recorded a few times. The rearrangement joins TRBV4-1 to TRBJ2-7, with a tentative D call TRBD1 (5 bases). The CDR3 is 14 residues long. CDR1 is MGHRA, CDR2 YSYEKL, per germline. The V and J ends lost 7 bases and 6 bases respectively, with 19 bases between them. This chain's CDR3 is CASKALGAGGEQYF. Written as DNA, the CDR3 is TGCGCCAGCAAAGCTTTAGGGGCCGGTGGCGAGCAGTACTTC.

This clone was seen repeatedly, ten times or more. This chain uses TRBV19 with TRBJ1-2; perhaps TRBD1 as D (5 bases). The ends were cut back, 5 bases at V and 1 base at J, with 23 bases in the middle. The CDR3 has 18 residues. Per germline, CDR1 LNHDA and CDR2 SQIVND (reference sequence). The CDR3 reads CASSDERGTAVFNYGYTF. The DNA for the CDR3 is TGTGCCAGTAGTGACGAACGGGGGACCGCAGTATTTAACTATGGCTACACCTTC. The full variable domain, rest sourced from reference TRBV19 and TRBJ1-2, is DGGITQSPKYLFRKEGQNVTLSCEQNLNHDAMYWYRQDPGQGLRLIYYSQIVNDFQKGDIAEGYSVSREKKESFPLTVTSAQKNPTAFYLCASSDERGTAVFNYGYTFGSGTRLTVV.